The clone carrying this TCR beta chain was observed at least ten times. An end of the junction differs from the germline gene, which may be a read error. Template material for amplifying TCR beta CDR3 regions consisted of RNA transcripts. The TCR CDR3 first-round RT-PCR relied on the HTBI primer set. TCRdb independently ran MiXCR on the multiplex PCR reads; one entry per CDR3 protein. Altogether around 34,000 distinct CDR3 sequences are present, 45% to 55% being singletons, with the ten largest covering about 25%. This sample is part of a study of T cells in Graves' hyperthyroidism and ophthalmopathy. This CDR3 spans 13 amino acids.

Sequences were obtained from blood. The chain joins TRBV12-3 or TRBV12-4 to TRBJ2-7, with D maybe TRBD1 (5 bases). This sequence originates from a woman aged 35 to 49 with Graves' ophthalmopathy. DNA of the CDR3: TGTGCCAGCAGCTTAGGGGTATACTACGAGCAGTACTTC. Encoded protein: CASSLGVYYEQYF.